The next 16 T cell receptor beta chains were all read from a single sample in a study of T cells after yellow fever vaccination. One entry per CDR3 protein, called by TCRdb with MiXCR from the 5' RACE reads. This table has some 390,000 distinct CDR3 sequences, approximately 5.7% appearing once. The sequencing here drew on PBMCs, taken 5 days after the yellow fever booster vaccination. The receptor source for this set is a man in his thirties or forties who received the YFV17D yellow fever vaccine.

This clonotype was recorded at least ten times. V usage is TRBV4-3 and J usage is TRBJ2-7; the D gene is possibly TRBD2 (7 bases). There are 14 residues in the CDR3. V gave up 1 base and J gave up 5 bases, with 12 bases separating them. Germline CDR1 is LGHNA and CDR2 is YSLEER. The chain's CDR3 is CASSQVGGLHEQYF. The CDR3 DNA is TGCGCCAGCAGCCAAGTGGGGGGGCTCCACGAGCAGTACTTC.

The chain combines TRBV20-1 with TRBJ2-1; TRBD2 is a possible D gene (5 bases). Germline CDR1 reads DFQATT; CDR2 reads SNEGSKA (reference sequence). CDR3 length: 17 amino acids. Trimming left V 6 bases short and J 3 bases short, with 24 bases between. CDR3 coding DNA: TGCAGTGCCAGTACGAGCGGACCCTTCTCTGTCTACAATGAGCAGTTCTTC. It is translated as CSASTSGPFSVYNEQFF.

The chain combines TRBV12-3 or TRBV12-4 with TRBJ2-7; TRBD1 aligns across 8 bases. The length of the CDR3 is 14 residues. The ends lost 5 bases at V and 6 bases at J; junction bases unmatched: 9. The CDR3 DNA follows: TGTGCCAGCAGTCTCGGACAGGGTCTAAGCGAGCAGTACTTC. As protein: CASSLGQGLSEQYF.

The chain couples TRBV12-3 or TRBV12-4 to TRBJ2-3; 13 bases fit TRBD2. The CDR3 runs to 17 residues. V was clipped by 6 bases and J by 5 bases; unmatched bases: 11. The chain's CDR3 is CASSELAGGPSGDTQYF. CDR3 bases: TGTGCCAGCAGCGAACTAGCGGGAGGGCCCTCGGGAGATACGCAGTATTTT.

The rearrangement joins TRBV5-1 to TRBJ2-5, with TRBD2 matching 13 bases. The CDR3 contains 15 residues. The V segment lost 4 bases and the J segment 5 bases; nucleotides outside the gene matches: 5. CDR1 and CDR2 (germline): SGHRS, YFSETQ. CDR3 loop: CASSNRLAGGETQYF. The CDR3 region has the DNA TGCGCCAGCAGCAACAGACTAGCGGGAGGTGAGACCCAGTACTTC.

The chain joins TRBV7-6 to TRBJ2-6; D is possibly TRBD2 (6 bases). CDR1 and CDR2 (germline): SGHVS, FNYEAQ. Trimming removed 5 bases from V and 0 bases from J, with 14 bases in between. This CDR3 is built from 17 residues. In DNA form, the CDR3 reads TGTGCCAGCAGCCAGGGACTCTTTGCCTCTGGGGCCAACGTCCTGACTTTC. Encoded protein: CASSQGLFASGANVLTF.

This clonotype was seen only a few times. No conserved phenylalanine or tryptophan ends this CDR3, so it is likely a read error. The limits of the CDR3 on the DNA are not certain, so only TCRdb's listed CDR3 is given. This chain joins TRBV5-5 and TRBJ2-1; the tabulated D call, TRBD1, remains unverified against the DNA. A total of 11 residues make up the CDR3, ends included. Germline CDR1 reads SGHKS; CDR2 reads YYEKEE (reference sequence). CDR3 sequence: CASSRMGQGDV.

J is TRBJ2-7 and V is TRBV30, with D possibly being TRBD1 (6 bases). CDR1 and CDR2 from the germline V gene are GTSNPN and SVGIG (reference sequence). V gave up 8 bases and J gave up 0 bases, with 14 bases separating them. The CDR3 has 13 amino acids. CDR3 sequence: CAGNDRYSYEQYF. Written as DNA, the CDR3 is TGTGCCGGTAACGACAGGTACTCCTACGAGCAGTACTTC.

The V call is TRBV6-4, the J call TRBJ2-3; 7 nucleotides agree with TRBD2. CDR1 and CDR2 from the germline V gene are MRHNA and SNTAGT. With 2 bases clipped from V and 4 bases from J, the junction kept 6 bases outside the gene matches. The CDR3 extends over 15 amino acids. This CDR3 is CASSDRGRGSDTQYF. The DNA of the CDR3 is TGTGCCAGCAGTGACCGCGGGAGAGGATCAGATACGCAGTATTTT.

This clonotype came up many times. The genes are TRBV12-3 or TRBV12-4 and TRBJ1-1; tentative D call: TRBD1 (6 bases). This CDR3 contains 15 residues. The V gene lost 1 base and the J gene lost 4 bases, with 13 bases spanning the gap. The CDR3 sequence: CASSLGGGGSTEAFF. In DNA form, the CDR3 reads TGTGCCAGCAGTTTAGGGGGGGGCGGGAGCACTGAAGCTTTCTTT.

This clonotype showed up many times. The chain carries TRBV12-3 or TRBV12-4 and TRBJ2-7; tentative D call: TRBD2 (5 bases). With 3 bases removed from V and 3 bases from J, the gap between germline ends came to 12 bases. This CDR3 has 14 amino acids. The CDR3 region is CASSFGSADYEQYF. For the CDR3, the DNA is TGTGCCAGCAGTTTCGGTAGCGCGGACTACGAGCAGTACTTC.

J is TRBJ2-7 and V is TRBV6-2 or TRBV6-3; a weak D match, TRBD2 (6 bases). The V end was cut by 6 bases, the J end by 4 bases, with 22 bases between. Germline V gene lookup returns CDR1 MNHEY and CDR2 SVGEGT. The CDR3 is 16 amino acids. CDR3 DNA sequence: TGTGCCAGCAGAAAGCAGGACGGGACTTTTTTTTACGAGCAGTACTTC. Amino acid sequence: CASRKQDGTFFYEQYF.

The CDR3 DNA sequence: TGTGCCAGCAGCACGGGACAGGGGGCCGGCGAGCAGTACTTC. Translation gives CASSTGQGAGEQYF. The chain uses TRBV7-7 and TRBJ2-7; TRBD1 matches at 12 bases. With 5 bases clipped from V and 6 bases from J, the junction kept 5 bases outside the gene matches. The germline V gene has CDR1 SSHAT and CDR2 FNYEAQ (reference sequence). CDR3 length equals 14 residues.

V gene TRBV5-6 combines with J gene TRBJ2-3; TRBD1 agrees at 7 bases. The germline V gene has CDR1 SGHDT and CDR2 YYEEEE. Germline trimming cut 2 bases from V and 5 bases from J; bases unmatched to any gene: 5. The CDR3 loop spans 14 amino acids. This CDR3 is CASSLTRGIDTQYF. The CDR3, as DNA: TGTGCCAGCAGCTTAACCAGGGGGATAGATACGCAGTATTTT.

This clonotype came up many times. The rearrangement uses TRBV20-1 and TRBJ2-5; TRBD2 might be the D (6 bases). CDR1 is DFQATT, CDR2 SNEGSKA, per germline (reference sequence). The ends were cut back, 3 bases at V and 0 bases at J, with 11 bases in the middle. This CDR3 contains 14 residues. The CDR3 protein is CSASGGTNQETQYF. The DNA of the CDR3 is TGCAGTGCTAGTGGCGGGACCAACCAAGAGACCCAGTACTTC.

This clonotype has ten or more counts. The V and J genes are TRBV7-8 and TRBJ1-1, with D unresolved. V lost 5 bases and J lost 0, with 10 bases in between. This CDR3 has 14 residues. Germline assignment: CDR1 SGHVS and CDR2 FQNEAQ. CDR3 nucleotides: TGTGCCAGCAGCCAGTCTACGGTGAACACTGAAGCTTTCTTT. It is translated as CASSQSTVNTEAFF.